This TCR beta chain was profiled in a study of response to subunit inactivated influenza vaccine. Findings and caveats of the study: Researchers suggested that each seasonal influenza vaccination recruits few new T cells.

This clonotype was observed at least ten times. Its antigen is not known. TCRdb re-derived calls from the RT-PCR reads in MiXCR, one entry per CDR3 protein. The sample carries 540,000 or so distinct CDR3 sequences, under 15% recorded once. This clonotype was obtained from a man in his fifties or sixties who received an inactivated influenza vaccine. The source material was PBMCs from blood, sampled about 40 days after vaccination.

The CDR3 nucleotides are TGCGCCAGCGCCGAGGGGGGTTCATCCTACGAGCAGTACTTC. Protein: CASAEGGSSYEQYF. The chain combines TRBV5-1 with TRBJ2-7; D may match TRBD1 or TRBD2 (6 bases each). Trimming took off 7 bases at V and 1 base at J, with 15 bases between the two ends. The CDR3 covers 14 residues. Germline values: CDR1 SGHRS, CDR2 YFSETQ.